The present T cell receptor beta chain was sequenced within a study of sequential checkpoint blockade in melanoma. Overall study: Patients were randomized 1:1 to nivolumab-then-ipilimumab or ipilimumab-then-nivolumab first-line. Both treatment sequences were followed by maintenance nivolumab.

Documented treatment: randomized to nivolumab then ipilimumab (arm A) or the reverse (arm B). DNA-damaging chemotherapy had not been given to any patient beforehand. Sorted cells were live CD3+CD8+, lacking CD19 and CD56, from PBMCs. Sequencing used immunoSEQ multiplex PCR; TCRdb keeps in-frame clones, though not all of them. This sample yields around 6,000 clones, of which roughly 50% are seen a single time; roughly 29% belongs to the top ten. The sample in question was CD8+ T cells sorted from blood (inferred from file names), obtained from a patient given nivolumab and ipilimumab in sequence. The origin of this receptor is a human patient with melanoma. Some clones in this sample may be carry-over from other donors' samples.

CDR3 in DNA: TGTGCCAGCAGCTTAATGGCGGGGGGGAGAAACAATGAGCAGTTCTTC. This codes for CASSLMAGGRNNEQFF. This chain links TRBV7-3 with TRBJ2-1, with TRBD2 identical over 9 bases. With 1 base clipped from V and 5 bases from J, the junction kept 6 bases outside the gene matches. The CDR3 runs to 16 residues. The germline CDR1 and CDR2 sequences are SGHTA and FQGTGA.